This T cell receptor (beta chain) derives from a study of T cells in localized non-small cell lung cancer. This CDR3 contains 17 residues. Germline loops: CDR1 MGHRA, CDR2 YSYEKL. Trimming removed 0 bases at V and 8 bases at J, with 19 bases between. Sequencing was performed with immunoSEQ multiplex PCR; in TCRdb, only in-frame clones are kept and a portion is missing. This sample carries about 33,000 clones, roughly 90% of them seen once, and the ten largest clones take about 3.8%. The TCR originated in a man between 40 and 69 years old with stage I lung adenocarcinoma. Sequenced here: peripheral blood, sampled before any cancer treatment. The genes are TRBV4-1 and TRBJ1-4, with D possibly matching TRBD1 (5 bases). CDR3 sequence: CASSQEGSGGTGEKLFF. CDR3 in DNA: TGCGCCAGCAGCCAAGAAGGTTCAGGAGGAACAGGCGAAAAACTGTTTTTT.